Shown below are 4 T cell receptor beta chains from a single sample sequenced in a study of regulatory T cells in long-lasting Graves disease. Time point noted: persistent/refractory GD, antithyroid drugs over 5 years with positive TRAb. The TCR library was prepared using RNA isolated from PBMCs. Investigators prepared the TCR beta libraries by applying iRepertoire HTBI primers and Arm-PCR of CDR3 regions. TCRdb passed the multiplex PCR reads through MiXCR, listing each CDR3 protein once. Altogether 400,000 to 500,000 distinct CDR3 sequences are present, approximately 22% being singletons, with the ten largest covering approximately 14%. Sequenced material: peripheral blood mononuclear cells (PBMCs), taken when the disease was refractory, from a patient treated with antithyroid drugs. Receptors originate from a female donor with Graves disease.

This clonotype appeared a few times. The V call is TRBV7-3, the J call TRBJ1-5, with a tentative D call TRBD1 (6 bases). There are 13 residues in the CDR3. In germline, CDR1 is SGHTA, CDR2 FQGTGA. The V gene lost 0 bases and the J gene lost 7 bases, with 7 bases spanning the gap. The CDR3 DNA follows: TGTGCCAGCAGCTTAACCCAGGGGCAGCCCCAGCATTTT. It yields the protein CASSLTQGQPQHF. Based on the CDR3 plus reference TRBV7-3 and TRBJ1-5, the full variable domain is GAGVSQTPSNKVTEKGKYVELRCDPISGHTALYWYRQSLGQGPEFLIYFQGTGAADDSGLPNDRFFAVRPEGSVSTLKIQRTERGDSAVYLCASSLTQGQPQHFGDGTRLSIL.

The V gene is TRBV5-1, the J gene TRBJ1-1; TRBD1 is a possible D gene (6 bases). This CDR3 has 13 amino acids. The V and J ends lost 0 bases and 5 bases respectively, with 8 bases between them. Germline V gene data show CDR1 as SGHRS and CDR2 as YFSETQ. The CDR3 nucleotides are TGCGCCAGCAGCTTGGGGGGGCCGACTGAAGCTTTCTTT. This encodes CASSLGGPTEAFF.

V gene TRBV30 combines with J gene TRBJ2-2, with a weak D call TRBD1 (6 bases). There are 13 residues in the CDR3. V was shortened by 2 bases and J by 6 bases, with 10 bases between the two germline ends. CDR1 GTSNPN and CDR2 SVGIG come from the germline V gene (reference sequence). The CDR3, as DNA: TGTGCCTGGAGTCAGGGGAGCGCCGGGGAGCTGTTTTTT. Protein sequence: CAWSQGSAGELFF.

This chain joins TRBV12-3 or TRBV12-4 and TRBJ2-3; a weak D match, TRBD1 (6 bases). V lost 1 base and J 4 bases, leaving 12 bases between the germline ends. The CDR3 totals 15 residues. The CDR3 region has the DNA TGTGCCAGCAGTTTAGGGCAGGGGTTCTCAGATACGCAGTATTTT. It codes for CASSLGQGFSDTQYF.